The 25 T cell receptor beta chains below all came from one sample that was sequenced in a study of blood T cells in healthy people across ages. A J-beta primer mix and a sample-barcoded 5' primer were used in a second PCR of about 6 to 12 cycles. TCRdb ran MiXCR on the 5' RACE reads and lists one entry per CDR3 protein. The data show approximately 700,000 distinct CDR3 sequences, 32% seen once. The sample consisted of blood. All receptors come from a woman older than 75 in good health.

This clonotype was picked up many times. Possible read error: a much larger clone is one base away. V usage is TRBV6-2 or TRBV6-3 and J usage is TRBJ2-1, with 7 positions matching TRBD2. The DNA end is a closer match to TRBJ2-7, so the J assignment may be wrong. CDR1 is MNHEY, CDR2 SVGEGT, per germline. This CDR3 has 13 residues. The CDR3 reads CASSSGTYNEQYF. As DNA, the CDR3 is TGTGCCAGCAGTAGCGGGACCTACAATGAGCAGTACTTC.

This clonotype was counted only a few times. This could be a read error, since a much larger clone is one nucleotide away. This chain links TRBV20-1 with TRBJ2-7; maybe TRBD2 (6 bases). The CDR3 covers 12 residues. Germline CDR1 reads DFQATT; CDR2 reads SNEGSKA (reference sequence). Trimming cost V 3 bases and J 0 bases, with 6 bases left between them. The CDR3: CSASGSSYEQYF. In DNA form, the CDR3 reads TGCAGTGCTAGCGGGAGCTCCTACGAGCAGTACTTC.

This clonotype was observed a few times. Being one base from a much bigger clone, this may be a read error. The rearrangement uses TRBV20-1 and TRBJ2-5; no firm D call. The end of the DNA aligns better with TRBJ2-7, so the J call may be wrong. This CDR3 spans 12 amino acids. The germline CDR1 and CDR2 sequences are DFQATT and SNEGSKA (reference sequence). The chain's CDR3 is CSVVPSSCEQYF. CDR3 in DNA: TGCAGTGTGGTGCCTTCTTCCTGCGAGCAGTACTTC.

This clonotype was detected many times. This sequence joins TRBV7-2 and TRBJ2-7, with 12 nucleotides matching TRBD1. Trimming cost V 5 bases and J 4 bases; bases outside gene matches: 9. The CDR3 totals 16 residues. Germline CDR1 reads SGHTA; CDR2 reads FQGNSA. Here the CDR3 reads CASSPYGTGGRYEQYF. The CDR3 bases are TGTGCCAGCAGCCCATACGGGACAGGGGGCCGATACGAGCAGTACTTC.

In its sample, this clonotype was seen once. The chain uses TRBV10-3 and TRBJ2-7, with a tentative D call TRBD2 (6 bases). CDR1 ENHRY and CDR2 SYGVKD come from the germline V gene. V was cut by 3 bases and J by 4 bases, with 22 bases left in between. The CDR3 is 17 residues long. CDR3 sequence (DNA): TGTGCCATCAGTGATGGGGTCTCGGCAGGGAGGTCGTACGAGCAGTACTTC. The encoded protein is CAISDGVSAGRSYEQYF.

This chain uses TRBV20-1 with TRBJ2-1; D perhaps matches TRBD1 (6 bases). The germline gives CDR1 DFQATT, CDR2 SNEGSKA (reference sequence). There are 15 residues in the CDR3. Trimming took 1 base from V and 0 from J, leaving 10 bases between them. CDR3 nucleotides: TGCAGTGCTAGAGCCGGGACACCCTCCTACAATGAGCAGTTCTTC. Its protein is CSARAGTPSYNEQFF.

This clonotype was picked up a small number of times. A single base separates this from a much larger clone, so it may be a read error. The chain uses TRBV10-3 and TRBJ2-5; possibly TRBD1 for D (5 bases). The CDR3 runs 13 residues. The V end was cut by 3 bases, the J end by 4 bases, with 9 bases between. Per the germline V gene, CDR1 is ENHRY and CDR2 is SYGVKD. The CDR3 reads CAISDRAAETQYF. CDR3 nucleotide sequence: TGTGCCATCAGTGACAGGGCGGCAGAGACCCAGTACTTC.

V gene TRBV20-1 combines with J gene TRBJ2-7, with D perhaps matching TRBD2 (7 bases). Matching the DNA end better, TRBJ2-5 makes the J call doubtful. The CDR3 has 13 residues. Germline lookup yields CDR1 DFQATT and CDR2 SNEGSKA (reference sequence). The CDR3 region is CSARGGGAETQYF. The CDR3 nucleotides read TGCAGTGCTAGAGGTGGGGGGGCAGAGACCCAGTACTTC.

Note on this clonotype: A much larger clone differs from this one at a single base, so this may be a read error. This chain links TRBV6-1 with TRBJ2-4; 8 positions agree with TRBD2. The J call may be mistaken, given a closer DNA end match to TRBJ2-7. CDR3 length: 15 amino acids. Looked up from germline, CDR1 is MNHNS and CDR2 is SASEGT. CDR3 in DNA: TGTGCCAGCAGTGCACTAGCGGTGATTACTCACGAGCAGTACTTC. Translating it yields CASSALAVITHEQYF.

This clonotype was picked up many times. V is TRBV12-3 or TRBV12-4 and J is TRBJ1-4, with a weak D call TRBD1 (5 bases). The CDR3 totals 14 residues. V dropped 5 bases and J dropped 4 bases, with 11 bases sitting between them. CDR3 sequence reads: CASSPGTINEKLFF. The CDR3 DNA reads TGTGCCAGCAGTCCTGGGACTATTAATGAAAAACTGTTTTTT.

This clonotype was counted at least ten times. The rearrangement uses TRBV6-5 and TRBJ2-5; D tentatively reads TRBD1 or TRBD2 (6 bases each). The CDR3 loop spans 14 amino acids. Germline V gene lookup returns CDR1 MNHEY and CDR2 SVGAGI. V was trimmed by 7 bases and J by 5 bases, leaving 17 bases between them. CDR3 residues: CASTHPGGGETQYF. Here the CDR3 DNA reads TGTGCCAGCACCCACCCCGGGGGCGGTGAGACCCAGTACTTC.

There are many counts of this clonotype. This may come from a read error, since a much larger clone is one base off. V and J are TRBV5-1 and TRBJ2-1; TRBD2 aligns across 10 bases. Germline-derived CDR1 and CDR2 are SGHRS and YFSETQ. This CDR3 contains 15 residues. The CDR3, as DNA: TGCACCAGCAGCTGGGGGACTAGCGATGGAGGTGAGCAGTTCTTC. Translating it yields CTSSWGTSDGGEQFF.

This clonotype was observed many times. The chain has TRBV12-3 or TRBV12-4 and TRBJ1-2, with 8 bases identical to TRBD1. J lost 5 bases, V lost 5 bases, and 7 bases had no gene match. This CDR3 region has 14 residues. CDR3 sequence (DNA): TGTGCCAGCAGTGCCGGGACAGGCACTTATGGCTACACCTTC. Translation: CASSAGTGTYGYTF.

This clonotype was detected many times. The chain recombines TRBV20-1 with TRBJ2-3; D may be TRBD2 (6 bases). Looked up from germline, CDR1 is DFQATT and CDR2 is SNEGSKA (reference sequence). The CDR3 is 13 residues long. Trimming removed 6 bases at V and 6 bases at J, with 16 bases between. The CDR3 is CSAASGTSDTQYF. Here the CDR3 DNA reads TGCAGTGCCGCGAGTGGGACTTCGGATACGCAGTATTTT.

This clonotype was picked up many times. The chain uses TRBV6-6 and TRBJ1-1; TRBD1 might be the D (6 bases). Trimming stripped 8 bases from V and 2 bases from J, with 15 bases between. Germline V lookup: CDR1 MNHNY, CDR2 SVGAGI (reference sequence). The CDR3 sequence is 14 residues long. The CDR3 nucleotides read TGTGCCAGCCACTTAGGGGGGCTTAACACTGAAGCTTTCTTT. Protein sequence: CASHLGGLNTEAFF.

This clonotype occurred many times. The chain uses TRBV3-1 and TRBJ2-7, with D possibly being TRBD2 (6 bases). The CDR3 loop spans 17 amino acids. With 1 base removed from V and 0 bases from J, the gap between germline ends came to 16 bases. The germline V gene encodes CDR1 LGHDT and CDR2 YNNKEL (reference sequence). The CDR3 spells CASSQGRRGRSSYEQYF. The DNA of the CDR3 is TGTGCCAGCAGCCAAGGACGGAGGGGACGGAGCTCCTACGAGCAGTACTTC.

In its sample, this clonotype was seen many times. The V gene is TRBV7-2, the J gene TRBJ1-6; D is ambiguous. The ends were cut back, 4 bases at V and 7 bases at J, with 23 bases in the middle. This CDR3 is built from 18 residues. Looked up from germline, CDR1 is SGHTA and CDR2 is FQGNSA. CDR3 sequence (DNA): TGTGCCAGCAGCTCTACCCTGACCGGACGGATTGACAATTCACCCCTCCACTTT. Translated, it gives CASSSTLTGRIDNSPLHF.

As regards this clonotype: A much larger clone lies one base from this, so it may be a read error. V is TRBV2 and J is TRBJ2-1; 10 positions agree with TRBD2. The J call is uncertain, as TRBJ2-7 better fits the DNA end. Germline loops: CDR1 SNHLY, CDR2 FYNNEI. This CDR3 has 15 amino acids. The CDR3 region is CASIWTSGSYNEQYF. CDR3 in DNA: TGTGCCAGCATTTGGACTAGCGGCTCCTACAATGAGCAGTACTTC.

This clonotype has a count of ten or more. J is TRBJ2-7 and V is TRBV5-1; D gene unclear. The CDR3 extends over 14 amino acids. Germline values: CDR1 SGHRS, CDR2 YFSETQ. V lost 4 bases and J 6 bases, leaving 17 bases between the germline ends. The CDR3: CASSPPWEGSEQYF. CDR3 sequence (DNA): TGCGCCAGCAGCCCACCATGGGAAGGAAGCGAGCAGTACTTC.

Turning to this clonotype: One base away lies a much larger clone, so this may be a sequencing read error. The chain couples TRBV20-1 to TRBJ2-5; 13 bases agree with TRBD2. Per the germline V gene, CDR1 is DFQATT and CDR2 is SNEGSKA (reference sequence). Unmatched junction bases numbered 13, after V lost 7 bases and J lost 2 bases. The CDR3 consists of 17 residues. The CDR3 nucleotides read TGCAGTGTTCCACGGCGAGGGACTAGCGGGGAGCAAGAGACCCAGTACTTC. It translates to CSVPRRGTSGEQETQYF.

Notes on this clonotype: With a much larger clone just one base away, this may be a read error. The V and J genes are TRBV10-3 and TRBJ2-5; D call uncertain. Gene TRBJ2-7 matches the end of the DNA better, so the J call may be wrong. Germline V lookup: CDR1 ENHRY, CDR2 SYGVKD. CDR3 length equals 17 residues. The CDR3 here is CAISGSGEDVLHDEQYF. DNA of the CDR3: TGTGCCATCAGTGGGAGTGGGGAAGACGTCCTTCACGACGAGCAGTACTTC.

Concerning this clonotype itself: This is likely an artifact of a read error, given a far larger clone one base away. Without the conserved terminal phenylalanine or tryptophan, this CDR3 likely stems from a read error. This chain uses TRBV3-1 with TRBJ2-7, with D unresolved. CDR1 and CDR2 from the germline V gene are LGHDT and YNNKEL (reference sequence). The CDR3 totals 12 residues. V was cut by 1 base and J by 1 base, with 2 bases left in between. The DNA for the CDR3 is TGTGCCAGCAGCCAAGGGTCCTACGAGCAGTACCTC. Residues: CASSQGSYEQYL.

This clonotype has only a few counts. The chain has TRBV7-2 and TRBJ2-3; D is perhaps TRBD1 or TRBD2 (6 bases each). From germline, CDR1 is SGHTA and CDR2 FQGNSA. V was pared by 1 base and J by 0 bases, with 11 bases between. The CDR3 length is 16 residues. CDR3 DNA sequence: TGTGCCAGCAGCTTAGGGGGGGCAGCTAGCACAGATACGCAGTATTTT. It specifies CASSLGGAASTDTQYF.

This clonotype came up many times. This sequence joins TRBV7-8 and TRBJ2-5, with a weak D call TRBD1 (5 bases). CDR3 size: 14 residues. With 2 bases removed from V and 6 bases from J, the gap between germline ends came to 13 bases. CDR1 is SGHVS, CDR2 FQNEAQ, per germline. CDR3 DNA sequence: TGTGCCAGCAGCTTATTTGGGGCCCAGAAGACCCAGTACTTC. It translates to CASSLFGAQKTQYF.

Of note for this clonotype: A much larger clone lies one base from this, so it may be a read error. The rearrangement uses TRBV7-2 and TRBJ2-2, with 10 bases matching TRBD1. The V gene's germline CDR1 is SGHTA and CDR2 FQGNSA. Trimming took 7 bases from V and 3 from J; bases not matched to a gene: 5. The CDR3 length is 15 residues. The CDR3 region is CASTWTGGYTGELFF. The CDR3 DNA sequence: TGTGCCAGCACCTGGACAGGGGGATACACCGGGGAGCTGTTTTTT.